These T cell receptor beta chains were read from a single sample in a study of blood T cells in healthy people across ages. TCRdb reanalysed the 5' RACE reads using MiXCR and keeps one entry per CDR3 protein. Of hundreds of thousands of distinct CDR3 sequences in the sample, 45% to 70% were seen once. Sequenced material: blood. These receptors all come from a man between 40 and 49 years old in good health. The CDR3 runs from the conserved cysteine through the conserved F or W. Each record gives: V gene, D gene, J gene, CDR3 length, clone size, CDR3 DNA, CDR3 protein. D genes are given only for firm matches. Clone size appears in some rows only: once, few, many, or a class for an expanded clone.

v_call: TRBV12-3/TRBV12-4
d_call: NA
j_call: TRBJ1-6
cdr3_length: 13
clone_size: few
cdr3_nt: TGTGCCAGCAGTTTTAATTCGGGAGATCCCCTCCACTTT
cdr3_aa: CASSFNSGDPLHF

v_call: TRBV5-1
d_call: NA
j_call: TRBJ2-3
cdr3_length: 16
clone_size: NA
cdr3_nt: TGCGCCAGCAGCTTGGCTCAGGGAGGGGACACAGATGCGCAGTATTTT
cdr3_aa: CASSLAQGGDTDAQYF

v_call: TRBV9
d_call: TRBD2
j_call: TRBJ2-3
cdr3_length: 15
clone_size: NA
cdr3_nt: TGTGCCAGCAGCGGTACTAGCGGTCTAACAGATACGCAGTATTTT
cdr3_aa: CASSGTSGLTDTQYF

v_call: TRBV6-2/TRBV6-3
d_call: NA
j_call: TRBJ2-5
cdr3_length: 16
clone_size: NA
cdr3_nt: TGTGCCAGCAGTTCCCTGGACGGGCTTTCGAGAGAGACCCAGTACTTC
cdr3_aa: CASSSLDGLSRETQYF

v_call: TRBV24-1
d_call: NA
j_call: TRBJ2-1
cdr3_length: 12
clone_size: few
cdr3_nt: TGTGCCACCAGTGATTTCCGGCGGGAGCAGTTCTTC
cdr3_aa: CATSDFRREQFF

v_call: TRBV7-2
d_call: NA
j_call: TRBJ2-5
cdr3_length: 13
clone_size: NA
cdr3_nt: TGTGCCAGCAGCTCACTGAACGGAGAGACCCAGTACTTC
cdr3_aa: CASSSLNGETQYF

v_call: TRBV20-1
d_call: TRBD2
j_call: TRBJ2-1
cdr3_length: 15
clone_size: few
cdr3_nt: TGCAGTGCTAGGGAAGGGACTAGCCCCTACAATGAGCAGTTCTTC
cdr3_aa: CSAREGTSPYNEQFF

v_call: TRBV6-4
d_call: NA
j_call: TRBJ2-5
cdr3_length: 12
clone_size: NA
cdr3_nt: TGTGCCAGCCCCGGGACATGGGAGACCCAGTACTTC
cdr3_aa: CASPGTWETQYF

v_call: TRBV5-1
d_call: TRBD2
j_call: TRBJ2-3
cdr3_length: 17
clone_size: few
cdr3_nt: TGCGCCAGCAGCCCACCCACCGGGACTAGCGGCACAGATACGCAGTATTTT
cdr3_aa: CASSPPTGTSGTDTQYF

v_call: TRBV27
d_call: NA
j_call: TRBJ2-3
cdr3_length: 15
clone_size: few
cdr3_nt: TGTGCCAGCAGACGATCCGGGACCTTGCCAGATACGCAGTATTTT
cdr3_aa: CASRRSGTLPDTQYF

v_call: TRBV3-1
d_call: TRBD2
j_call: TRBJ2-7
cdr3_length: 14
clone_size: NA
cdr3_nt: TGTGCCAGCAGCCATGGACTAGCGGCCTACGAGCAGTACTTC
cdr3_aa: CASSHGLAAYEQYF

v_call: TRBV20-1
d_call: TRBD1
j_call: TRBJ1-2
cdr3_length: 16
clone_size: NA
cdr3_nt: TGCAGTGTCAGAGGCGGGACAGGGGGCGCTCAGTATGGCTACACCTTC
cdr3_aa: CSVRGGTGGAQYGYTF

v_call: TRBV4-2
d_call: NA
j_call: TRBJ1-2
cdr3_length: 15
clone_size: NA
cdr3_nt: TGTGCCAGCAGCCAAGAAGCTCAGGGTAACTATGGCTACACCTTC
cdr3_aa: CASSQEAQGNYGYTF

v_call: TRBV4-2
d_call: NA
j_call: TRBJ1-2
cdr3_length: 14
clone_size: NA
cdr3_nt: TGTGCCAGCAGCCAAGGAGGACAGTTTTATGGCTACACCTTC
cdr3_aa: CASSQGGQFYGYTF

v_call: TRBV11-2
d_call: TRBD1
j_call: TRBJ1-6
cdr3_length: 14
clone_size: NA
cdr3_nt: TGTGCCAGCGGAACCGACAGGGTAGAATCACCCCTCCACTTT
cdr3_aa: CASGTDRVESPLHF

v_call: TRBV5-6
d_call: NA
j_call: TRBJ2-1
cdr3_length: 15
clone_size: once
cdr3_nt: TGTGCCAGCAAATCTCGGAACGCGCATCACAATGAGCAGTTCTTC
cdr3_aa: CASKSRNAHHNEQFF

v_call: TRBV5-1
d_call: NA
j_call: TRBJ2-7
cdr3_length: 18
clone_size: few
cdr3_nt: TGCGCCAGCAGCTTGGCCGATAGGGAGTTCTTCAACTCCTACGAGCAGTACTTC
cdr3_aa: CASSLADREFFNSYEQYF

v_call: TRBV7-2
d_call: NA
j_call: TRBJ2-5
cdr3_length: 14
clone_size: few
cdr3_nt: TGTGCCAGCAGCCCGGCCTTCGACCAAGAGACCCAGTACTTC
cdr3_aa: CASSPAFDQETQYF

v_call: TRBV4-2
d_call: NA
j_call: TRBJ2-5
cdr3_length: 16
clone_size: few
cdr3_nt: TGTGCCAGCAGCCAAGGTGGTATCGGAGGGGAAGAGACCCAGTACTTC
cdr3_aa: CASSQGGIGGEETQYF

v_call: TRBV6-5
d_call: TRBD2
j_call: TRBJ2-3
cdr3_length: 15
clone_size: NA
cdr3_nt: TGTGCCAGTTCCGGGGGGTCTAGTCCCACAGATACGCAGTATTTT
cdr3_aa: CASSGGSSPTDTQYF

v_call: TRBV7-8
d_call: TRBD2
j_call: TRBJ2-7
cdr3_length: 17
clone_size: NA
cdr3_nt: TGTGCCAGCAGCTTAGAGCCGGGACTAGCGGGGGGCTTCGAGCAGTACTTC
cdr3_aa: CASSLEPGLAGGFEQYF

v_call: TRBV29-1
d_call: NA
j_call: TRBJ1-1
cdr3_length: 14
clone_size: few
cdr3_nt: TGCAGCGCGGTACAGGCGGACCCCAACACTGAAGCTTTCTTT
cdr3_aa: CSAVQADPNTEAFF

v_call: TRBV7-9
d_call: NA
j_call: TRBJ2-5
cdr3_length: 14
clone_size: NA
cdr3_nt: TGTGCCAGCAGCCCAGGGGGGGGAGGAGAGACCCAGTACTTC
cdr3_aa: CASSPGGGGETQYF

v_call: TRBV4-1
d_call: NA
j_call: TRBJ2-5
cdr3_length: 15
clone_size: NA
cdr3_nt: TGCGCCAGCAGCCCCCGGACCCAAGTCCAAGAGACCCAGTACTTC
cdr3_aa: CASSPRTQVQETQYF

v_call: TRBV6-5
d_call: TRBD1
j_call: TRBJ2-4
cdr3_length: 15
clone_size: NA
cdr3_nt: TGTGCCAGCAGGATATCCGGGACAGTGAAAAACATTCAGTACTTC
cdr3_aa: CASRISGTVKNIQYF

v_call: TRBV12-3/TRBV12-4
d_call: TRBD1
j_call: TRBJ2-7
cdr3_length: 14
clone_size: NA
cdr3_nt: TGTGCCAGCAGTGGGACAGGGGGCCTGTACGAGCAGTACTTC
cdr3_aa: CASSGTGGLYEQYF

v_call: TRBV5-6
d_call: NA
j_call: TRBJ1-6
cdr3_length: 16
clone_size: NA
cdr3_nt: TGTGCCAGCAGCTTGGTTAAGAGCTCCTATAATTCACCCCTCCACTTT
cdr3_aa: CASSLVKSSYNSPLHF

v_call: TRBV21-1
d_call: NA
j_call: TRBJ2-3
cdr3_length: 16
clone_size: NA
cdr3_nt: TGTGCCAGCACGAACGGGACAGGGGGCATCACAGATACGCAGTATTTT
cdr3_aa: CASTNGTGGITDTQYF